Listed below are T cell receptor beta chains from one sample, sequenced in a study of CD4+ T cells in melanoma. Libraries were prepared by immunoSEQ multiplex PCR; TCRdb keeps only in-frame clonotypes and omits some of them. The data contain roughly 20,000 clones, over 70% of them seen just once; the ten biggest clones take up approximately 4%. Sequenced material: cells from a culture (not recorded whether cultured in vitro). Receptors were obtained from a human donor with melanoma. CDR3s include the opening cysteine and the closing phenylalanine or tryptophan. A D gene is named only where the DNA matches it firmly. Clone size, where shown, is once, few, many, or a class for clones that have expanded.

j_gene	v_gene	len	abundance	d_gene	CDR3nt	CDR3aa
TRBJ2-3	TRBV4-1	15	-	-	TGCGCCAGCAGCCAAACCGGCATCCCCAGAGATACGCAGTATTTT	CASSQTGIPRDTQYF
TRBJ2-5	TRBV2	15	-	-	TGTGCCAGCAGTGCGGGCGGGGGCCGTAAAGAGACCCAGTACTTC	CASSAGGGRKETQYF
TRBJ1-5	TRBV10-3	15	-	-	TGTGCCATCAGGGACAGTCTGTATAGCAATCAGCCCCAGCATTTT	CAIRDSLYSNQPQHF
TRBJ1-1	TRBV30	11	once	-	TGTGCCGGGGGATTGAACACTGAAGCTTTCTTT	CAGGLNTEAFF
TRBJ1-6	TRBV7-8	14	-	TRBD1	TGTGCCAGCAGCCCGGACAGGGGCAATTCACCCCTCCACTTT	CASSPDRGNSPLHF
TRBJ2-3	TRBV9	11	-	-	TGTGCCAGCAGGAGGGGGGATACGCAGTATTTT	CASRRGDTQYF
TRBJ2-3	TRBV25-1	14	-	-	TGTGCCAGCAGTGACCCAGGGAGGAAAGATACGCAGTATTTT	CASSDPGRKDTQYF
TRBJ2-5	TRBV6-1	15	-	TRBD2	TGTGCCAGCAGTTTAACCGGGACTAGCGGGGGGACCCAGTACTTC	CASSLTGTSGGTQYF
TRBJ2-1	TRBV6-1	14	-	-	TGTGCCAGCAGTACCGGGACCCCCAGGACTGAGCAGTTCTTC	CASSTGTPRTEQFF
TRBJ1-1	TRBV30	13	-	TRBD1	TGTGCCTGGGGGGACAGCCGGATCACTGAAGCTTTCTTT	CAWGDSRITEAFF
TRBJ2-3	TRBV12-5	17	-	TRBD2	TGTGCTAGTGGTTTGGTACTTAGCGGGGTTAGCACAGATACGCAGTATTTT	CASGLVLSGVSTDTQYF
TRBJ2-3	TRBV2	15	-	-	TGTGCCAGCACTCATGAGAGGGGAAACACAGATACGCAGTATTTT	CASTHERGNTDTQYF
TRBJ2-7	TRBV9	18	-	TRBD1	TGTGCCAGCAGCGTAGTTAGCCGAGATGGGACAGGGGCGTTCGAGCAGTACTTC	CASSVVSRDGTGAFEQYF
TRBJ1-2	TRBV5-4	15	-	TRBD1	TGTGCCAGCAGCACGGCCGGGACAGGGTACTATGGCTACACCTTC	CASSTAGTGYYGYTF
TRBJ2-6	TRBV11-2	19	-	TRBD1	TGTGCCAGCAGGCCCCGGGACAGGGGGTTTATCTCTGGGGCCAACGTCCTGACTTTC	CASRPRDRGFISGANVLTF
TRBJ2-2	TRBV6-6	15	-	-	TGTGCCAGCAGGATACGGGATCCACGCACCGGGGAGCTGTTTTTT	CASRIRDPRTGELFF
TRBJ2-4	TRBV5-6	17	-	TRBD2	TGTGCCAGCAGCCGACTAGCGGGGGGCCTAGCCAAAAACATTCAGTACTTC	CASSRLAGGLAKNIQYF
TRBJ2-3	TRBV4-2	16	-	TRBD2	TGTGCCAGCAGCCAAGGAGCGGGGGGGTTCACAGATACGCAGTATTTT	CASSQGAGGFTDTQYF
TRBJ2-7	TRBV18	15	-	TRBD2	TGTGCCAGCTCACCACTAGCGGGGAGCTCCTACGAGCAGTACTTC	CASSPLAGSSYEQYF
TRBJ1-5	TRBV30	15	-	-	TGTGCCTGGAGGGCGGGTAGGGGACTTGGTCAGCCCCAGCATTTT	CAWRAGRGLGQPQHF